The rows below give T cell receptor beta chains drawn from one sample of a study of blood T cell repertoires in COVID-19. Clones were sequenced by immunoSEQ multiplex PCR, and TCRdb holds only the in-frame ones, with some missing. Of 180,000 or so clones listed, over 75% are singletons. The sample was PBMCs or T cells enriched from blood (not recorded which). Every receptor here comes from a man between 50 and 59 years old who had recovered from COVID-19. Each CDR3 is given with its conserved first and last residue. D genes are given only for firm matches. Rows give clone size only sometimes, using once, few, many, or a class for an expanded clone.

TRBV27	.	TRBJ1-5	16	TRBD1	CASSLSPGTGGQPQHF	TGTGCCAGCAGTTTGTCTCCCGGGACAGGGGGTCAGCCCCAGCATTTT
TRBV15	.	TRBJ2-5	16	TRBD2	CATSSLTSGGTETQYF	TGTGCCACCAGCAGCCTGACTAGCGGGGGGACAGAGACCCAGTACTTC
TRBV9	few	TRBJ2-2	17	TRBD2	CASSLNPSASGRGELFF	TGTGCCAGCAGCCTAAACCCGTCGGCTAGCGGGCGCGGGGAGCTGTTTTTT
TRBV19	few	TRBJ1-2	13	.	CASSILGDYGYTF	TGTGCCAGTAGTATCTTGGGAGACTATGGCTACACCTTC
TRBV28	once	TRBJ2-1	18	TRBD2	CAAPSGGGGQPIYNEQFF	TGTGCCGCCCCTTCCGGAGGCGGGGGGCAACCGATCTACAATGAGCAGTTCTTC
TRBV28	few	TRBJ1-2	12	.	CASRLFTGGYTF	TGTGCCAGCAGATTATTTACGGGAGGCTACACCTTC
TRBV7-2	.	TRBJ2-7	16	TRBD1	CASSLNRDRGNYEQYF	TGTGCCAGCAGCTTGAACCGGGACAGGGGTAACTACGAGCAGTACTTC
TRBV2	.	TRBJ2-3	16	TRBD2	CASSAGLAGPTDTQYF	TGTGCCAGCAGCGCCGGACTAGCGGGACCCACAGATACGCAGTATTTT
TRBV5-1	.	TRBJ2-2	16	TRBD2	CASSWGLAGAHGELFF	TGCGCCAGCAGCTGGGGACTAGCGGGAGCACACGGGGAGCTGTTTTTT
TRBV28	.	TRBJ1-3	12	.	CASSSGGNTIYF	TGTGCCAGCAGTTCAGGGGGAAACACCATATATTTT
TRBV14	.	TRBJ2-1	15	.	CASRPSSTTLNEQFF	TGTGCCAGCAGGCCGAGCAGCACTACTCTCAATGAGCAGTTCTTC
TRBV7-8	.	TRBJ1-5	16	.	CASSSSGTGDNQPQHF	TGTGCCAGCAGCTCGTCCGGGACGGGAGACAATCAGCCCCAGCATTTT
TRBV25-1	.	TRBJ1-4	14	TRBD1	CASSPEGAREKLFF	TGTGCCAGCAGTCCCGAGGGGGCAAGAGAAAAACTGTTTTTT
TRBV29-1	.	TRBJ1-1	11	.	CSVEFRGEAFF	TGCAGCGTTGAATTTAGGGGTGAAGCTTTCTTT
TRBV6-5	.	TRBJ2-2	14	.	CASRVGQNTGELFF	TGTGCCAGCAGGGTCGGACAGAACACCGGGGAGCTGTTTTTT
TRBV7-7	.	TRBJ2-5	15	TRBD2	CASSFQLAGQETQYF	TGTGCCAGCAGCTTTCAACTAGCGGGGCAAGAGACCCAGTACTTC
TRBV6-4	few	TRBJ2-2	14	.	CASSDSTNTGELFF	TGTGCCAGCAGTGACTCCACGAACACCGGGGAGCTGTTTTTT
TRBV6-5	.	TRBJ1-6	14	.	CASSYRGEHSPLHF	TGTGCCAGCAGTTACAGGGGTGAACATTCACCCCTCCACTTT
TRBV27	once	TRBJ2-7	14	.	CASSFAQGLYEQYF	TGTGCCAGCAGTTTTGCACAGGGACTATACGAGCAGTACTTC
TRBV6-5	.	TRBJ1-1	16	.	CASSYSTRAPNTEAFF	TGTGCCAGCAGTTACTCGACGCGGGCTCCGAACACTGAAGCTTTCTTT
TRBV2	.	TRBJ2-2	14	.	CASSVRGRSGELFF	TGTGCCAGCAGTGTTAGGGGTAGGAGCGGGGAGCTGTTTTTT
TRBV5-6	.	TRBJ2-2	14	.	CASSLGWETGELFF	TGTGCCAGCAGCTTGGGTTGGGAGACCGGGGAGCTGTTTTTT
TRBV18	.	TRBJ1-5	15	TRBD1	CASSSQGASNQPQHF	TGTGCCAGCTCGAGTCAGGGGGCGAGCAATCAGCCCCAGCATTTT
TRBV7-3	.	TRBJ2-1	15	TRBD2	CASSWTSGPDNEQFF	TGTGCCAGCAGCTGGACTAGCGGACCTGACAATGAGCAGTTCTTC
TRBV6-1	few	TRBJ1-5	13	.	CASSESFYQPQHF	TGTGCCAGCAGTGAGAGCTTTTATCAGCCCCAGCATTTT
TRBV6-1	.	TRBJ1-1	13	TRBD1	CASSRGQGRTAFF	TGTGCCAGCAGTCGCGGACAGGGGCGAACGGCTTTCTTT
TRBV6-5	.	TRBJ2-5	12	.	CAIREAQETQYF	TGTGCCATCAGGGAGGCCCAAGAGACCCAGTACTTC
TRBV7-3	.	TRBJ2-7	18	TRBD1	CASSLQEKIRDRDYEQYF	TGTGCCAGCAGCTTACAGGAAAAAATCAGGGACAGGGACTACGAGCAGTACTTC
TRBV14	.	TRBJ1-1	16	TRBD1	CASSHLTGQGDTEAFF	TGTGCCAGCAGTCACCTCACAGGACAGGGCGACACTGAAGCTTTCTTT
TRBV7-2	once	TRBJ1-4	14	.	CASGARGTNEKLFF	TGTGCCAGCGGAGCCAGGGGCACTAATGAAAAACTGTTTTTT
TRBV28	once	TRBJ1-1	13	.	CASSLRQPPEAFF	TGTGCCAGCAGTTTACGACAGCCTCCTGAAGCTTTCTTT
TRBV18	.	TRBJ2-1	16	TRBD2	CASSPLLAGAVDEQFF	TGTGCCAGCTCACCTCTACTAGCGGGAGCGGTGGATGAGCAGTTCTTC
TRBV5-1	few	TRBJ2-5	18	TRBD2	CASSSSITSGGFQETQYF	TGCGCCAGCAGTTCTTCAATCACTAGCGGGGGGTTTCAAGAGACCCAGTACTTC
TRBV5-1	.	TRBJ2-7	14	TRBD1	CASSQTLTGVEQYF	TGCGCCAGCAGCCAAACACTTACAGGGGTCGAGCAGTACTTC
TRBV10-3	.	TRBJ1-3	15	.	CATVDVGASGNTIYF	TGTGCCACCGTTGACGTCGGAGCCTCTGGAAACACCATATATTTT
TRBV5-4	.	TRBJ2-3	13	.	CASSLTSADTQYF	TGTGCCAGCAGCTTGACTAGTGCAGATACGCAGTATTTT
TRBV5-1	.	TRBJ1-1	12	.	CASSLGKSEAFF	TGCGCCAGCAGCTTGGGTAAATCTGAAGCTTTCTTT
TRBV6-5	.	TRBJ2-1	14	.	CASSYGQQRDEQFF	TGTGCCAGCAGTTACGGTCAACAACGGGATGAGCAGTTCTTC
TRBV14	.	TRBJ1-1	16	.	CASSYRHGGAGTEAFF	TGTGCCAGCAGCTATCGACACGGGGGGGCGGGCACTGAAGCTTTCTTT
TRBV6-5	.	TRBJ2-3	16	TRBD2	CASSYWAGANTDTQYF	TGTGCCAGCAGTTACTGGGCGGGAGCCAACACAGATACGCAGTATTTT